The rows below give T cell receptor beta chains drawn from one sample of a study of response to subunit inactivated influenza vaccine. TCRdb recomputed calls from the RT-PCR reads with MiXCR, one row per CDR3 protein. This table holds 500,000 to 600,000 distinct CDR3 sequences, around 10% found once. The sample was also reused in another study, on T cells expressing NK-cell markers.

The sequencing here drew on PBMCs from blood, taken on the day of vaccination. These receptor sequences come from a middle-aged man who received an inactivated influenza vaccine. Both conserved end residues are part of each CDR3. A D gene is named only where the DNA matches it firmly. Rows give clone size only sometimes, using once, few, many, or a class for an expanded clone.

CDR3nt | CDR3aa | j_gene | abundance | v_gene | d_gene
TGTGCCAGTAGTAACCGGGACACTTACAATGAGCAGTTCTTC | CASSNRDTYNEQFF | TRBJ2-1 | few | TRBV19 | NA
TGCAGTGCCGACTGGTCGAGCTCCTACAATGAGCAGTTCTTC | CSADWSSSYNEQFF | TRBJ2-1 | few | TRBV20-1 | NA
TGCAGCGCTCAACTAGCGGGGGGGGACAATGAGCAGTTCTTC | CSAQLAGGDNEQFF | TRBJ2-1 | many | TRBV29-1 | TRBD2
TGTGCCTGGAATCTGAACGGGGGGGCGACCGGGGAGCTGTTTTTT | CAWNLNGGATGELFF | TRBJ2-2 | many | TRBV30 | TRBD2
TGTGCCAGCAGCCAACAGAGACAGGGTGTCGGGACCGGGGAGCTGTTTTTT | CASSQQRQGVGTGELFF | TRBJ2-2 | NA | TRBV4-2 | TRBD1
TGCAGTGCTCAAAAAGGGAACACTGAAGCTTTCTTT | CSAQKGNTEAFF | TRBJ1-1 | NA | TRBV20-1 | NA
TGCGCCAGCAGCTCAGGACTTTACATCGAACCCGCCTTGGGCTACACCTTC | CASSSGLYIEPALGYTF | TRBJ1-2 | NA | TRBV5-1 | NA
TGCAGTGCTGATCGGTTTAGCGGGAAGGGTGGGGATGAGCAGTTCTTC | CSADRFSGKGGDEQFF | TRBJ2-1 | NA | TRBV20-1 | TRBD2
TGCGCCAGCAGCCAAGCACTAGCGGGAGGGATAGGCGTTAGCGAGCAGTACTTC | CASSQALAGGIGVSEQYF | TRBJ2-7 | many | TRBV4-3 | TRBD2
TGTGCCAGCAGCTTAATAGAGGCCCCCGGGGCCGGGGAGCTGTTTTTT | CASSLIEAPGAGELFF | TRBJ2-2 | few | TRBV7-3 | NA
TGTGCCAGCTCACGGACGGTAGAGTACCAAGAGACCCAGTACTTC | CASSRTVEYQETQYF | TRBJ2-5 | NA | TRBV18 | NA
TGTGCCAGCAAAATCAACCATGGCTACACCTTC | CASKINHGYTF | TRBJ1-2 | NA | TRBV12-3/TRBV12-4 | NA
TGTGCCATCAGTGAGTCCGGCGGGAGAGCAGATACGCAGTATTTT | CAISESGGRADTQYF | TRBJ2-3 | many | TRBV10-3 | TRBD2
TGTGCCATCAGTGAGGGACAGTACGGCTACGAGCAGTACTTC | CAISEGQYGYEQYF | TRBJ2-7 | many | TRBV10-3 | NA
TGCAGTGCTAGAGGCCTAGACAGGGGTCAAGAGACCCAGTACTTC | CSARGLDRGQETQYF | TRBJ2-5 | many | TRBV20-1 | TRBD1
TGTGCCAGCAGTAAGACCCGCAATGAGCAGTTCTTC | CASSKTRNEQFF | TRBJ2-1 | NA | TRBV12-3/TRBV12-4 | NA
TGTGCCAGCAGCGAAACACAGGGGAACAATGAGCAGTTCTTC | CASSETQGNNEQFF | TRBJ2-1 | NA | TRBV7-2 | TRBD1
TGTGCCAGCAGCCCTATTTCGACAGCGGGAAAGGACGAGCAGTACTTC | CASSPISTAGKDEQYF | TRBJ2-7 | few | TRBV6-1 | TRBD2
TGTGCCACCTCGAAAGGGACTGGTTCACCCCTCCACTTT | CATSKGTGSPLHF | TRBJ1-6 | few | TRBV24-1 | NA
TGTGCCAGCAGCTCACGCTCTGGGAACATTCAGTACTTC | CASSSRSGNIQYF | TRBJ2-4 | NA | TRBV7-2 | NA
TGCGCCAGCAGCCACCCCCCACTCTATGAGCAGTTCTTC | CASSHPPLYEQFF | TRBJ2-1 | NA | TRBV4-1 | NA
TGTGCCAGCAGTTACTCACGCGGGGGCCAAGTGCAAGCAGATACGCAGTATTTT | CASSYSRGGQVQADTQYF | TRBJ2-3 | NA | TRBV6-2/TRBV6-3 | NA
TGTGCCAGCAGCCCCCTAGGTGGCAGGGGGTACGAGCAGTACTTC | CASSPLGGRGYEQYF | TRBJ2-7 | NA | TRBV7-9 | TRBD1
TGTGCCAGCTCACCAGGGACCCAAGGATCCGGGGAGCTGTTTTTT | CASSPGTQGSGELFF | TRBJ2-2 | few | TRBV18 | NA
TGTGCCAGCAGCTTGCCGGTTGGACAGGGTAATCTCTACGAGCAGTACTTC | CASSLPVGQGNLYEQYF | TRBJ2-7 | many | TRBV5-6 | TRBD1
TGCAGTGCTAGGCCGGTTGTTTATAGCAATCAGCCCCAGCATTTT | CSARPVVYSNQPQHF | TRBJ1-5 | NA | TRBV20-1 | NA
TGCAGCGTGAAAGAGCGGACAACCCTCATTATGAACACTGAAGCTTTCTTT | CSVKERTTLIMNTEAFF | TRBJ1-1 | few | TRBV29-1 | NA
TGCAGTGCTAACCAGGGGGAACCTAATTCACCCCTCCACTTT | CSANQGEPNSPLHF | TRBJ1-6 | NA | TRBV20-1 | TRBD1
TGTGCCAGCAGCCCGGGACAGGGCTATTTCGGGGCCAACGTCCTGACTTTC | CASSPGQGYFGANVLTF | TRBJ2-6 | few | TRBV12-3/TRBV12-4 | TRBD1
TGTGCCAGCAGTGAAAAGGGACTAGCGGGAGTTTCGGGTGAGCAGTTCTTC | CASSEKGLAGVSGEQFF | TRBJ2-1 | many | TRBV6-1 | TRBD2
TGCGCCAGCAGCGGAACAAGAGCGGGAGGTATGCCAGATACGCAGTATTTT | CASSGTRAGGMPDTQYF | TRBJ2-3 | NA | TRBV5-1 | TRBD2
TGCGCCAGCAGCTGGGGACAGGGGGAAAGCACAGATACGCAGTATTTT | CASSWGQGESTDTQYF | TRBJ2-3 | NA | TRBV5-1 | TRBD1
TGTGCCAGTAAAGCTCCCCTATTCTCTGGGGCCAACGTCCTGACTTTC | CASKAPLFSGANVLTF | TRBJ2-6 | once | TRBV19 | NA
TGTGCCAGCAGCTCGGGTGGGGGCCCGGCGGTTTATACGCAGTATTTT | CASSSGGGPAVYTQYF | TRBJ2-3 | NA | TRBV7-9 | NA
TGTGCCAGCAGCCAGAGATGGAAGGATGAGCAGTTCTTC | CASSQRWKDEQFF | TRBJ2-1 | few | TRBV3-1 | NA
TGTGCCAGCAGCTTCAGGCAGTACTCCTACAATGAGCAGTTCTTC | CASSFRQYSYNEQFF | TRBJ2-1 | NA | TRBV5-6 | NA
TGCGCCAGCAGCTTAGGCAGGGAGGGCGATACGCAGTATTTT | CASSLGREGDTQYF | TRBJ2-3 | NA | TRBV5-1 | TRBD2
TGTGCCAGCAGCTTAGATCTAGCGGGGGGGCGCGAGCAGTACTTC | CASSLDLAGGREQYF | TRBJ2-7 | few | TRBV7-8 | TRBD2
TGTGCCACCAGAGAGGGACCGGCCTATGGCTACACCTTC | CATREGPAYGYTF | TRBJ1-2 | NA | TRBV28 | NA
TGTGCCAGCACCCGGACTAGCGGGAGCTACGAGCAGTACTTC | CASTRTSGSYEQYF | TRBJ2-7 | few | TRBV3-1 | TRBD2
TGTGCCAGCAGTGATCACGGGACAACCGATCAGCCCCAGCATTTT | CASSDHGTTDQPQHF | TRBJ1-5 | few | TRBV6-1 | NA
TGCGCCAGCAGCCAAGTATATCAGGGGGCGAGCACAGATACGCAGTATTTT | CASSQVYQGASTDTQYF | TRBJ2-3 | many | TRBV4-3 | TRBD1
TGTGCCAGCAGCTCAACTAGCGGCCCGGGGGAGACCCAGTACTTC | CASSSTSGPGETQYF | TRBJ2-5 | NA | TRBV7-6 | TRBD2
TGTGCCAGCAGTGAACGGCCTAGACAGGGGAACACAGATACGCAGTATTTT | CASSERPRQGNTDTQYF | TRBJ2-3 | many | TRBV6-4 | TRBD1
TGTGCCAGCAGTTTAATCGGGGGTGGCCAGCCCCAGCATTTT | CASSLIGGGQPQHF | TRBJ1-5 | NA | TRBV12-3/TRBV12-4 | NA
TGCTCCGTCGGTCGCAGCGGGAGGATCGAGCAGTACTTC | CSVGRSGRIEQYF | TRBJ2-7 | many | TRBV20-1 | TRBD2
TGTGCCAGCAGCCGAGGCGGCAGGGGGCTTCAGGATGAGCAGTTCTTC | CASSRGGRGLQDEQFF | TRBJ2-1 | NA | TRBV7-2 | TRBD1
TGTGCCAGCAGTTCTTATTTAGAAGAGACCCAGTACTTC | CASSSYLEETQYF | TRBJ2-5 | few | TRBV25-1 | NA
TGCAGTGCCCCCGGACAGGGGTCTCAGCCCCAGCATTTT | CSAPGQGSQPQHF | TRBJ1-5 | few | TRBV20-1 | TRBD1
TGCAGCGTTGAACGGGAGCCAGATACGCAGTATTTT | CSVEREPDTQYF | TRBJ2-3 | few | TRBV29-1 | NA
TGTGCCAGCAGCGGGGGGGTCGGTAATTCACCCCTCCACTTT | CASSGGVGNSPLHF | TRBJ1-6 | NA | TRBV5-6 | NA
TGTGCCAGCAGCCCCAGGGGGCATTTCTACGAGCAGTACTTC | CASSPRGHFYEQYF | TRBJ2-7 | NA | TRBV5-8 | TRBD1
TGTGCCAGCAGCCCCCGGGTCAGTGTAACTGAAGCTTTCTTT | CASSPRVSVTEAFF | TRBJ1-1 | NA | TRBV13 | NA
TGCGCCAGCAGCTTGAGGGGGTCTAGCACAGATACGCAGTATTTT | CASSLRGSSTDTQYF | TRBJ2-3 | few | TRBV5-1 | NA
TGTGCCAGCAGCTTAGTCGTGGGGGCTAGCACAGATACGCAGTATTTT | CASSLVVGASTDTQYF | TRBJ2-3 | few | TRBV7-2 | NA
TGTGCCAGCAGCCTATGGACAGGAGGGACTGAAGCTTTCTTT | CASSLWTGGTEAFF | TRBJ1-1 | NA | TRBV5-4 | TRBD1
TGCAGTTTCACGACCGTGCCCAAAAACATTCAGTACTTC | CSFTTVPKNIQYF | TRBJ2-4 | many | TRBV20-1 | NA
TGCGCCAGCAGCTTCGAATTAGTTTACAATGAGCAGTTCTTC | CASSFELVYNEQFF | TRBJ2-1 | many | TRBV5-1 | NA